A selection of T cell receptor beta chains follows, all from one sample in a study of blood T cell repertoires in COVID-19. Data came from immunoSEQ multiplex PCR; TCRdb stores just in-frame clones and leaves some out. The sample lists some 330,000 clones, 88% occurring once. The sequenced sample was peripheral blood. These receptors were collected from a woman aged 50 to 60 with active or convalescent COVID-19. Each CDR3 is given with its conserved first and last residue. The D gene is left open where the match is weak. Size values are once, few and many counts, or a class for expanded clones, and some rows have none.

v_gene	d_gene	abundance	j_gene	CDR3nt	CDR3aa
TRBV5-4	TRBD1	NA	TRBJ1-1	TGTGCCAGCAGCTTGGACAGGGGAAGGACTGAAGCTTTCTTT	CASSLDRGRTEAFF
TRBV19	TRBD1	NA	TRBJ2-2	TGTGCCAGTAACCTCCTTCAGGGGGCTGGCACCGGGGAGCTGTTTTTT	CASNLLQGAGTGELFF
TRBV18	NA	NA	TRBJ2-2	TGTGCCAGCTCCGTAACCGGGACATTGACCGGGGAGCTGTTTTTT	CASSVTGTLTGELFF
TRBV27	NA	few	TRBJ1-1	TGTGCCAGCAGTTTATGGGGTTGGGGGGGGCAGGAAAACACTGAAGCTTTCTTT	CASSLWGWGGQENTEAFF
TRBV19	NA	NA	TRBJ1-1	TGTGCCAGTAGTATAGGGGCAGGGCAGTTGGGGATGAACACTGAAGCTTTCTTT	CASSIGAGQLGMNTEAFF
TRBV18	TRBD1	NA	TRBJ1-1	TGTGCCAGCTCGCCCCAGGGGGGAGGAGCTTTCTTT	CASSPQGGGAFF
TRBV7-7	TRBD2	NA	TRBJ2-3	TGTGCTAGCAGCTTAGCGGGAGGAGTAGGAGATACGCAGTATTTT	CASSLAGGVGDTQYF
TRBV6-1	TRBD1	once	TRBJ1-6	TGTGCCAGCAGTGAAGTAGGAGGGACAGTTAATTCACCCCTCCACTTT	CASSEVGGTVNSPLHF
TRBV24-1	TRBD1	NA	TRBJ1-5	TGTGCCACCGGGACAGGCAATCAGCCCCAGCATTTT	CATGTGNQPQHF
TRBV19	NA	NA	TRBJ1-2	TGTGCCAGTAGTGAAATTCGAGGGGGTGGCTACACCTTC	CASSEIRGGGYTF
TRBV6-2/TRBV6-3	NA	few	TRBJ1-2	TGTGCCAGCAGCGGCAGGGCCCGCCTTTACTATGGCTACACCTTC	CASSGRARLYYGYTF
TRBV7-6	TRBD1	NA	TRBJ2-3	TGTGCCAGCACCGCCGGGACAGGGGGCCCTAGAAGCACAGATACGCAGTATTTT	CASTAGTGGPRSTDTQYF
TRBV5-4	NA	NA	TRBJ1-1	TGTGCCAGCAGCGACGACAGCAGGGCCACTGAAGCTTTCTTT	CASSDDSRATEAFF
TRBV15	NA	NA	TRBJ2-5	TGTGCCACCAGCAGAGATTCCCGGACCCAGTACTTC	CATSRDSRTQYF
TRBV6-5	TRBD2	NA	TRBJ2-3	TGTGCCAGCAGTTACTCGAGCCTAGCGGGTACAGATACGCAGTATTTT	CASSYSSLAGTDTQYF
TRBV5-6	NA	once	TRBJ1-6	TGTGCCAGCAGCTTGGAAGGGAGGCGCTATAATTCACCCCTCCACTTT	CASSLEGRRYNSPLHF
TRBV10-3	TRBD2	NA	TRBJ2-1	TGTGCCATCAGTAGCGGGAGAGGCGGCGGTGAGCAGTTCTTC	CAISSGRGGGEQFF
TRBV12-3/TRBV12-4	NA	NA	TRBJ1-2	TGTGCCAGCAGTCGGGCTAACTATGGCTACACCTTC	CASSRANYGYTF
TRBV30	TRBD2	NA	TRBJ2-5	TGTAGCGGGAGGGCCTTTGACGAGACCCAGTACTTC	CSGRAFDETQYF
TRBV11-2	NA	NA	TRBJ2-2	TGTGCCAGCAGCTTCGCGGGAACCGGGGAGCTGTTTTTT	CASSFAGTGELFF
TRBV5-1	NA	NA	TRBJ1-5	TGCGCCAGCAGCCCTTTTCCGACAGCCGAACAGCCCCAGCATTTT	CASSPFPTAEQPQHF
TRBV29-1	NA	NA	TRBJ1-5	TGCAGCGTATCGGGGTCTCTCAATCAGCCCCAGCATTTT	CSVSGSLNQPQHF
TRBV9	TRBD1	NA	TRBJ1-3	TGTGCCAGCAGCGCAGAATTACCTTCCGGGACAGGGTCAGGAAACACCATATATTTT	CASSAELPSGTGSGNTIYF
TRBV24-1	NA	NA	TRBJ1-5	TGTGCCACCAGTAGGGACTTCAATCAGCCCCAGCATTTT	CATSRDFNQPQHF